A single sample is the source of the 9 T cell receptor beta chains below, sequenced in a study of T cell clones after liver transplantation. The table came from immunoSEQ multiplex PCR; TCRdb's copy has only in-frame clones and leaves some out. The data hold 15,000 to 20,000 clones, with 65% to 85% observed a single time. Specimen: CD8+ T cells from blood, collected roughly 48 months after liver transplant. The receptors come from a human patient who received a liver transplant. A subset of T cells may come from the graft donor.

This chain uses TRBV6-6 with TRBJ2-7, with D perhaps TRBD2 (5 bases). CDR3 length: 12 amino acids. CDR1 is MNHNY, CDR2 SVGAGI, per germline (reference sequence). The V end was cut by 2 bases, the J end by 6 bases, with 8 bases between. Written as DNA, the CDR3 is TGTGCCAGCAGTTACGGGCTAGCCGAGCAGTACTTC. Translation: CASSYGLAEQYF.

The V gene is TRBV28, the J gene TRBJ1-2; unclear D gene. In germline, CDR1 is MDHEN, CDR2 SYDVKM. The ends were cut back, 7 bases at V and 3 bases at J, with 18 bases in the middle. The CDR3 consists of 15 residues. CDR3: CASTPSMGIHYGYTF. The DNA of the CDR3 is TGTGCCAGCACCCCATCGATGGGGATTCACTATGGCTACACCTTC.

The V call is TRBV11-1, the J call TRBJ2-7; TRBD1 aligns across 7 bases. V gave up 1 base and J gave up 0 bases; unmatched junction bases: 3. In germline, CDR1 is SGHAT, CDR2 FQDESV (reference sequence). The CDR3 is made up of 15 amino acids. CDR3 nucleotides: TGTGCCAGCAGCTTAGGTTGGGACAGCTCCTACGAGCAGTACTTC. It translates to CASSLGWDSSYEQYF.

The rearrangement uses TRBV27 and TRBJ2-5; TRBD2 agrees at 10 bases. Germline loops: CDR1 MNHEY, CDR2 SMNVEV (reference sequence). The CDR3 runs to 16 residues. Trimming removed 2 bases from V and 2 bases from J; junction bases left unmatched: 5. The CDR3 protein is CASSLSPSGGQETQYF. The CDR3 nucleotides read TGTGCCAGCAGTTTAAGTCCTAGCGGGGGACAAGAGACCCAGTACTTC.

The chain carries TRBV15 and TRBJ1-3; no clear D. V lost 0 bases to trimming and J lost 3 bases, with 6 bases between them. From germline, CDR1 is LNHNV and CDR2 YYDKDF (reference sequence). This CDR3 contains 14 residues. CDR3 amino acids: CATSRDGFGNTIYF. As DNA, the CDR3 is TGTGCCACCAGCAGAGATGGCTTTGGAAACACCATATATTTT. Drawing the rest from reference TRBV15 and TRBJ1-3, the complete variable domain is DAMVIQNPRYQVTQFGKPVTLSCSQTLNHNVMYWYQQKSSQAPKLLFHYYDKDFNNEADTPDNFQSRRPNTSFCFLDIRSPGLGDTAMYLCATSRDGFGNTIYFGEGSWLTVV.

This clone was recorded a few times. The V gene is TRBV6-1, the J gene TRBJ1-6; no firm D call. Germline assignment: CDR1 MNHNS and CDR2 SASEGT. Trimming took off 2 bases at V and 15 bases at J, with 14 bases between the two ends. The CDR3 totals 13 residues. CDR3 sequence: CASSESRRENLHF. DNA for the CDR3: TGTGCCAGCAGTGAAAGCCGGAGGGAAAACCTCCACTTT.

V gene TRBV7-9 combines with J gene TRBJ2-3; D perhaps matches TRBD1 (6 bases). CDR1 is SEHNR, CDR2 FQNEAQ, per germline (reference sequence). The CDR3 covers 15 residues. V shed 6 bases and J shed 0 bases, with 13 bases lying between them. CDR3 sequence reads: CASRRTDISTDTQYF. The CDR3 DNA reads TGTGCCAGCAGGCGGACAGATATTAGCACAGATACGCAGTATTTT.

The chain carries TRBV6-1 and TRBJ1-1; D call uncertain. CDR1 and CDR2 from the germline V gene are MNHNS and SASEGT. Trimming left V 8 bases short and J 0 bases short, with 7 bases between. The CDR3 covers 12 residues. The CDR3 sequence: CASGHLNTEAFF. The CDR3 coding sequence is TGTGCCAGCGGGCATTTGAACACTGAAGCTTTCTTT.

This clone was detected only a few times. The V gene is TRBV19, the J gene TRBJ2-7; the D call may be TRBD1 or TRBD2 (6 bases each). Germline V gives CDR1 LNHDA, CDR2 SQIVND (reference sequence). V was clipped by 3 bases and J by 6 bases, with 18 bases between them. The CDR3 consists of 15 residues. The DNA for the CDR3 is TGTGCCAGTAGTATGGTACAGGGAGGAAAGGGCGAGCAGTACTTC. Protein product: CASSMVQGGKGEQYF.